One and the same sample provided the 21 T cell receptor beta chains below, sequenced in a study of blood T cell repertoires in COVID-19. TCRdb keeps only in-frame clones here, not all; method: immunoSEQ multiplex PCR. The data show 200,000 to 300,000 clones, 65% to 90% seen once. Input material: PBMCs or T cells enriched from blood (not recorded which). The source of these receptors is a woman in her 50s with acute COVID-19.

This chain joins TRBV2 and TRBJ1-4; D is possibly TRBD1 (6 bases). V lost 4 bases and J lost 7, with 19 bases in between. Per the germline V gene, CDR1 is SNHLY and CDR2 is FYNNEI. This CDR3 has 16 amino acids. This CDR3 reads CASSAEKDSGVEKLFF. The CDR3, as DNA: TGTGCCAGCAGTGCGGAGAAGGACAGCGGAGTTGAAAAACTGTTTTTT.

The chain employs TRBV5-1 and TRBJ1-6; D is possibly TRBD1 (5 bases). The length of the CDR3 is 14 residues. Germline assignment: CDR1 SGHRS and CDR2 YFSETQ. V was cut by 3 bases and J by 6 bases, with 10 bases left in between. CDR3 in amino acids: CASSSDGGNSPLHF. The CDR3 bases are TGCGCCAGCAGCTCTGACGGGGGTAATTCACCCCTCCACTTT.

The chain couples TRBV6-5 to TRBJ2-3; TRBD1 is a possible D gene (6 bases). Per germline, CDR1 MNHEY and CDR2 SVGAGI. Between the trimmed V and J ends, which lost 5 bases and 2 bases, there was a span of 14 bases. CDR3 length equals 15 residues. DNA of the CDR3: TGTGCCAGCAGTCGGGACACCACCAACACAGATACGCAGTATTTT. Protein: CASSRDTTNTDTQYF.

The V and J genes are TRBV18 and TRBJ1-2; possibly TRBD1 for D (5 bases). V was clipped by 2 bases and J by 4 bases, with 8 bases between them. CDR3 size: 13 residues. Germline CDR1 KGHSH, CDR2 LQKENI. The CDR3 DNA is TGTGCCAGCTCACCAGGGGGGATCTATGGCTACACCTTC. Amino acids: CASSPGGIYGYTF. Supplemented by reference TRBV18 and TRBJ1-2, the full variable domain reads NAGVMQNPRHLVRRRGQEARLRCSPMKGHSHVYWYRQLPEEGLKFMVYLQKENIIDESGMPKERFSAEFPKEGPSILRIQQVVRGDSAAYFCASSPGGIYGYTFGSGTRLTVV.

This chain connects TRBV4-3 to TRBJ1-5; TRBD1 matches at 11 bases. This CDR3 has 15 residues. Germline trimming cut 1 base from V and 6 bases from J; bases unmatched to any gene: 2. CDR1 and CDR2 from the germline V gene are LGHNA and YSLEER. DNA of the CDR3: TGCGCCAGCAGCCAAGGGACAGGGGGCGGTCAGCCCCAGCATTTT. Protein product: CASSQGTGGGQPQHF.

This chain joins TRBV7-2 and TRBJ1-1, with 7 positions matching TRBD1. This CDR3 has 15 amino acids. Losses at the gene ends were 4 bases for V and 1 base for J; bases not matched to a gene: 6. The germline CDR1 and CDR2 sequences are SGHTA and FQGNSA. In DNA form, the CDR3 reads TGTGCCAGCAGCTACCAGGACAGGCCGAACACTGAAGCTTTCTTT. Encoded protein: CASSYQDRPNTEAFF.

The CDR3 nucleotides read TGTGCCAGTAGTATAGATCTAACGGGGACAATGGGGCGTTCACCCCTCCACTTT. Translated, it gives CASSIDLTGTMGRSPLHF. V and J are TRBV19 and TRBJ1-6; D perhaps matches TRBD1 (6 bases). V gave up 0 bases and J gave up 9 bases, with 21 bases separating them. The germline V gene has CDR1 LNHDA and CDR2 SQIVND (reference sequence). This CDR3 is built from 18 residues.

CDR3 in amino acids: CASSIGSGADYEQYF. The CDR3 nucleotides read TGTGCCAGTAGTATCGGTAGCGGGGCTGACTACGAGCAGTACTTC. The chain is built from TRBV19 and TRBJ2-7; TRBD2 matches at 8 bases. This CDR3 is 15 amino acids long. Unmatched junction bases numbered 7, after V lost 3 bases and J lost 3 bases. Germline CDR1 reads LNHDA; CDR2 reads SQIVND (reference sequence).

The gene calls are TRBV9 and TRBJ2-7, with TRBD1 matching over 8 bases. The CDR3 runs 14 residues. Germline CDR1 reads SGDLS; CDR2 reads YYNGEE. The trim removed 6 bases at V and 5 bases at J, leaving 10 bases unmatched. The CDR3 nucleotides are TGTGCCAGCAACAGACAGGGGCGTAGCAACGAGCAGTACTTC. It codes for CASNRQGRSNEQYF.

The chain uses TRBV6-2 or TRBV6-3 and TRBJ1-2, with TRBD1 matching 8 bases. The length of the CDR3 is 15 residues. Germline V lookup: CDR1 MNHEY, CDR2 SVGEGT. V lost 0 bases and J lost 6; bases outside the gene matches: 6. The DNA of the CDR3 is TGTGCCAGCAGTTACTCACAAAGACAGGGGAATGGCTACACCTTC. The encoded protein is CASSYSQRQGNGYTF.

The chain links TRBV18 to TRBJ1-1; 9 bases map to TRBD1. Germline values: CDR1 KGHSH, CDR2 LQKENI. V shed 5 bases and J 2 bases; nucleotides not matched to a gene: 3. The CDR3 sequence is 14 residues long. Here the CDR3 DNA reads TGTGCCAGCTCAAGGGACAGGGACAACACTGAAGCTTTCTTT. Protein product: CASSRDRDNTEAFF.

V and J are TRBV30 and TRBJ2-2, with 11 bases that match TRBD2. Germline-derived CDR1 and CDR2 are GTSNPN and SVGIG (reference sequence). V trimming: 0 bases; J trimming: 5 bases; junction bases outside the gene matches: 2. The CDR3 contains 15 residues. CDR3 loop: CAWSVLAGATGELFF. The CDR3 nucleotides are TGTGCCTGGAGTGTACTAGCGGGGGCTACCGGGGAGCTGTTTTTT.

The chain recombines TRBV11-2 with TRBJ1-1; D unresolved. CDR1 and CDR2 (germline): SGHAT, FQNNGV. V was cut by 0 bases and J by 8 bases, with 13 bases left in between. The CDR3 spans 14 residues. The CDR3 coding sequence is TGTGCCAGCAGCTTAGAGGCGTTTGGGCCGGAAGCTTTCTTT. Encoded protein: CASSLEAFGPEAFF.

The V call is TRBV28, the J call TRBJ2-3; D ambiguous. Germline V CDR1 and CDR2: MDHEN, SYDVKM. V lost 6 bases and J lost 1, with 11 bases in between. This CDR3 spans 14 amino acids. CDR3 region: CASRDGGRTDTQYF. The CDR3 region has the DNA TGTGCCAGCAGAGATGGCGGCCGCACAGATACGCAGTATTTT.

The gene calls are TRBV7-9 and TRBJ1-5, with D perhaps matching TRBD1 (5 bases). V was shortened by 5 bases and J by 10 bases, with 12 bases between the two germline ends. CDR1 SEHNR and CDR2 FQNEAQ come from the germline V gene (reference sequence). This CDR3 spans 12 amino acids. CDR3 residues: CASSHPQGPQHF. The CDR3 coding sequence is TGTGCCAGCAGCCACCCCCAGGGACCCCAGCATTTT.

In this sample, this clone turned up once. This sequence joins TRBV3-1 (or the pseudogene TRBV3-2) and TRBJ1-2; TRBD1 is a possible D gene (6 bases). Per germline, CDR1 LGHDT and CDR2 YNNKEL (reference sequence). Trimming shortened V by 6 bases and J by 2 bases, and 13 bases separated the two germline ends. The CDR3 loop spans 14 amino acids. CDR3 protein: CASRDLGQNYGYTF. CDR3 bases: TGTGCCAGCAGGGACCTTGGACAGAACTATGGCTACACCTTC.

The chain employs TRBV5-1 and TRBJ2-3, with 11 bases matching TRBD2. The CDR3 loop spans 19 amino acids. J lost 4 bases, V lost 0 bases, and 13 bases had no gene match. Looked up from germline, CDR1 is SGHRS and CDR2 is YFSETQ. DNA for the CDR3: TGCGCCAGCAGCTTGGCTTGGCAACCGGGGACTAGCGGATCAGATACGCAGTATTTT. As protein: CASSLAWQPGTSGSDTQYF.

The chain joins TRBV6-5 to TRBJ2-7; TRBD1 agrees at 8 bases. The CDR3 spans 14 residues. Trimming removed 3 bases from V and 1 base from J; junction bases left unmatched: 2. Looked up from germline, CDR1 is MNHEY and CDR2 is SVGAGI. CDR3 amino acids: CASSYTGGSYEQYF. Written as DNA, the CDR3 is TGTGCCAGCAGTTATACAGGGGGGTCCTACGAGCAGTACTTC.

DNA of the CDR3: TGTGCCAGCAGCGTATCCCGGGACAGGGTAGGGGGAGAGACCCAGTACTTC. Its translation is CASSVSRDRVGGETQYF. The chain links TRBV9 to TRBJ2-5; 9 bases are shared with TRBD1. The germline V gene encodes CDR1 SGDLS and CDR2 YYNGEE. This CDR3 has 17 residues. V trimming: 1 base; J trimming: 4 bases; junction bases outside the gene matches: 11.

The chain links TRBV3-1 (or the pseudogene TRBV3-2) to TRBJ1-3; TRBD1 might be the D (5 bases). Germline V gene lookup returns CDR1 LGHDT and CDR2 YNNKEL (reference sequence). The CDR3 consists of 17 residues. Between the trimmed V and J ends, which lost 3 bases and 0 bases, there was a span of 15 bases. The DNA of the CDR3 is TGTGCCAGCAGCCACTTATTCCCGGGGGGCTCTGGAAACACCATATATTTT. As protein: CASSHLFPGGSGNTIYF.

This rearrangement joins TRBV4-3 to TRBJ1-5, with D hard to call. Germline lookup yields CDR1 LGHNA and CDR2 YSLEER. This CDR3 region has 16 residues. V was shortened by 0 bases and J by 7 bases, with 16 bases between the two germline ends. The CDR3 coding sequence is TGCGCCAGCAGCCAAGATTTGAACCTGCGGATCCAGCCCCAGCATTTT. It is translated as CASSQDLNLRIQPQHF.